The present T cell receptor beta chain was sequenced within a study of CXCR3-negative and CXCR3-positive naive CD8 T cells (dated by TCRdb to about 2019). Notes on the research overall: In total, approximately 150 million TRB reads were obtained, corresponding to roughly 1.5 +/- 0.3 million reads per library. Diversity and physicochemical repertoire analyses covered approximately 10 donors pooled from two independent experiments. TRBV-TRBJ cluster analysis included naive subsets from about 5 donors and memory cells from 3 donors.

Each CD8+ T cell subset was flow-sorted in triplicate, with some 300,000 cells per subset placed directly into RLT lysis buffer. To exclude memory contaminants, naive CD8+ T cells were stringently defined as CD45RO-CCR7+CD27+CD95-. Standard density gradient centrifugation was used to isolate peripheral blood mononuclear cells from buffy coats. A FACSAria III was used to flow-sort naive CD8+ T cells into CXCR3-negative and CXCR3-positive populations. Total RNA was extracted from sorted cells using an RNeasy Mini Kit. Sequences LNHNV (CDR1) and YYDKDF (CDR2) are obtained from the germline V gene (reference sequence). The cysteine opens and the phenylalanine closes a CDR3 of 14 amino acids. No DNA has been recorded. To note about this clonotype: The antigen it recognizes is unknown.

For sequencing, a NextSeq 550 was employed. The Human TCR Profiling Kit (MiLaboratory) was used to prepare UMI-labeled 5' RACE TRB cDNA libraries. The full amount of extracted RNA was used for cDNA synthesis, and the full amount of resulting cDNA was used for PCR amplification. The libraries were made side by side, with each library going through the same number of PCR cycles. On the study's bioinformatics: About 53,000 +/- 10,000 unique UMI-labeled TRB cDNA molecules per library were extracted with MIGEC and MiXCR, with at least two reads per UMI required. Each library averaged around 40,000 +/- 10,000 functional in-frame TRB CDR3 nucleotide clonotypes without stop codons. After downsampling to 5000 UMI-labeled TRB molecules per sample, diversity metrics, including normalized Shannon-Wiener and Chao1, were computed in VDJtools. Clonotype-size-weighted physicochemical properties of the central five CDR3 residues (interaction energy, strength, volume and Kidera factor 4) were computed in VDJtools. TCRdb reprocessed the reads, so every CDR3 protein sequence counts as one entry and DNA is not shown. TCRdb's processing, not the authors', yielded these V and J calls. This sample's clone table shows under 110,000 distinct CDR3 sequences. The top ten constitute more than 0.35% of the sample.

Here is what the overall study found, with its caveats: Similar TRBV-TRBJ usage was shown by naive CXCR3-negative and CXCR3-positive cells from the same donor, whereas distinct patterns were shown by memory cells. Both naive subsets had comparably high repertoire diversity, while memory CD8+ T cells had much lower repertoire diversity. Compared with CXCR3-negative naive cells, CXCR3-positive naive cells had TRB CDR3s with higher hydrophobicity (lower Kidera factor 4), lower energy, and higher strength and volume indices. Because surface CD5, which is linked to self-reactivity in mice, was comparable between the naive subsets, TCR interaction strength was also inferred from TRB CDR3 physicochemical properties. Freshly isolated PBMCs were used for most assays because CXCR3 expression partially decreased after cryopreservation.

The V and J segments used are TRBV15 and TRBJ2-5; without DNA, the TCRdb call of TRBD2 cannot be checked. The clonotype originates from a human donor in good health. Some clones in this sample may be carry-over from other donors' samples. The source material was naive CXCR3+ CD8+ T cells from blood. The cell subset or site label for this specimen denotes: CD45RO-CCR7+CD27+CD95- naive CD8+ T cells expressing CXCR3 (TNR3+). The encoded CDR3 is CATQSGRRRETQYF.